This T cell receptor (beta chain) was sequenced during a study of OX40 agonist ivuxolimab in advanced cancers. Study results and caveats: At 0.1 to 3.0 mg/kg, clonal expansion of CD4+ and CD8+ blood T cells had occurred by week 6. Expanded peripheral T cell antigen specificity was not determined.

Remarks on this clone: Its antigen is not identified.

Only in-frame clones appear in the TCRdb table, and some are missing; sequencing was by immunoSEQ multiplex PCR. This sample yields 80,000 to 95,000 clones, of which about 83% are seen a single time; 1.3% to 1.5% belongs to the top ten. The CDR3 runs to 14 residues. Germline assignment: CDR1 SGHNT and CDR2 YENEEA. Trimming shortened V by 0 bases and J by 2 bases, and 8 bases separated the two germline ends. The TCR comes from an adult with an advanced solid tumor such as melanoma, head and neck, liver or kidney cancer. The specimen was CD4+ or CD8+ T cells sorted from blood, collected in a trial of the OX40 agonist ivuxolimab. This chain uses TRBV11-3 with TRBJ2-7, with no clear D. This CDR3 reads CASSLDSRPYEQYF. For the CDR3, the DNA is TGTGCCAGCAGCTTAGATAGCAGGCCCTACGAGCAGTACTTC.